The sequence of this T cell receptor (beta chain) was determined in a study of blood T cell repertoires in COVID-19. With 5 bases clipped from V and 8 bases from J, the junction kept 5 bases outside the gene matches. Germline CDR1 and CDR2: SGHTA and FQGNSA. The CDR3 sequence is 14 residues long. Using immunoSEQ multiplex PCR, the repertoire was profiled, and TCRdb retains in-frame clones only, with some absent. The data hold over 45,000 clones, with roughly 87% observed a single time. The rearrangement links TRBV7-2 to TRBJ2-7; 14 bases are shared with TRBD2. The source material was peripheral blood. The receptor's source is an elderly man in a cohort sampled during active COVID-19. The CDR3 reads CASSPGLAGGQQYF. DNA of the CDR3: TGTGCCAGCAGCCCAGGACTAGCGGGGGGACAGCAGTACTTC.